The clone carrying this TCR beta chain has ten or more counts. This CDR3 has 15 amino acids. Trimming cost V 4 bases and J 5 bases, with 18 bases left between them. The investigators amplified TCR beta CDR3 regions from RNA transcripts. RT-PCR in the first round (using the HTBI primer set) targeted the TCR CDR3. TCRdb ran MiXCR on the multiplex PCR reads and lists one entry per CDR3 protein. The sample lists around 540,000 distinct CDR3 sequences; about 16% were seen once. This specimen belongs to a study of T cells in Graves' hyperthyroidism and ophthalmopathy. Clinical Activity Scores of at least 3, NOSPECS grades of at least 4 and durations under 3 months characterized ophthalmopathy patients. Criteria for exclusion of patients were uncontrolled infection, other autoimmune disease, pregnancy or lactation.

The sequencing input was blood. The TCR sequence derives from a woman in her twenties or thirties with Graves' ophthalmopathy. The chain links TRBV12-3 or TRBV12-4 to TRBJ2-7; D may be TRBD2 (6 bases). The CDR3 sequence: CASSSEGLPTDEQYF. The CDR3 DNA follows: TGTGCCAGCAGTTCGGAGGGACTGCCAACCGACGAGCAGTACTTC.